These 26 T cell receptor beta chains were all obtained from the same sample, sequenced in a study of OX40 agonist ivuxolimab in advanced cancers. The repertoire was sequenced with immunoSEQ multiplex PCR; TCRdb's copy has only in-frame clones and lacks some. Of 8,500 to 14,000 clones listed, nearly 85% are singletons. The material sequenced was CD4+ or CD8+ T cells sorted from blood, taken in a trial of the OX40 agonist ivuxolimab. Receptors originate from an adult with an advanced solid tumor such as melanoma, head and neck, liver or kidney cancer.

This chain connects TRBV5-4 to TRBJ2-3; D is undetermined. CDR1 and CDR2 (germline): SGHNT, YYREEE (reference sequence). Trimming removed 0 bases at V and 0 bases at J, with 17 bases between. CDR3 length: 18 residues. This chain's CDR3 is CASSLDSFIRHSTDTQYF. CDR3 coding DNA: TGTGCCAGCAGCTTGGACTCCTTCATCCGACATAGCACAGATACGCAGTATTTT.

This chain joins TRBV14 and TRBJ2-1; D not resolved. Germline V gene data show CDR1 as SGHDN and CDR2 as FVKESK. This CDR3 has 14 residues. V shed 0 bases and J shed 9 bases, with 12 bases lying between them. The CDR3 loop is CASSQDQVVSEQFF. The CDR3 coding sequence is TGTGCCAGCAGCCAAGATCAGGTAGTTTCTGAGCAGTTCTTC.

This clone was seen only a few times. J is TRBJ1-2 and V is TRBV27; D unclear. This CDR3 contains 12 residues. The V end lost 2 bases, the J end lost 3 bases, and 4 bases lay between the germline ends. The germline gives CDR1 MNHEY, CDR2 SMNVEV (reference sequence). For the CDR3, the DNA is TGTGCCAGCAGTTTAAAGCACTATGGCTACACCTTC. Translation: CASSLKHYGYTF.

V is TRBV6-5 and J is TRBJ2-7; 9 bases are a match to TRBD1. The length of the CDR3 is 13 residues. Per the germline V gene, CDR1 is MNHEY and CDR2 is SVGAGI. With 5 bases clipped from V and 7 bases from J, the junction kept 6 bases outside the gene matches. CDR3 DNA: TGTGCCAGCAGTCCTCCGGACAGGGGTGAGCAGTACTTC. This translates into CASSPPDRGEQYF.

The chain employs TRBV6-5 and TRBJ1-4, with D uncertain. Between the trimmed V and J ends, which lost 2 bases and 7 bases, there was a span of 11 bases. The CDR3 covers 14 residues. CDR1 MNHEY and CDR2 SVGAGI come from the germline V gene. The CDR3 loop is CASSYTGSSEKLFF. The CDR3 DNA reads TGTGCCAGCAGTTACACGGGGTCTTCTGAAAAACTGTTTTTT.

This clone was seen only once. DNA for the CDR3: TGTGCCAGCAGTTTAGGGGACCCGGAGTTCTTC. Its translation: CASSLGDPEFF. This chain uses TRBV28 with TRBJ2-1; D is tentatively TRBD1 or TRBD2 (5 bases each). Per the germline V gene, CDR1 is MDHEN and CDR2 is SYDVKM. V lost 2 bases and J lost 14, with 10 bases in between. The CDR3 runs 11 residues.

The rearrangement links TRBV5-6 to TRBJ1-4, with D perhaps matching TRBD1 (5 bases). V was clipped by 3 bases and J by 12 bases, with 12 bases between them. Germline CDR1 and CDR2: SGHDT and YYEEEE. The CDR3 length is 12 residues. The CDR3 nucleotides are TGTGCCAGCAGCTGGGGCGTTGGGGAACTGTTTTTT. As protein: CASSWGVGELFF.

The CDR3: CASSLRRWEGGQETQYF. The CDR3 nucleotides read TGTGCCAGCAGCTTACGGAGGTGGGAGGGGGGTCAAGAGACCCAGTACTTC. V gene TRBV5-5 combines with J gene TRBJ2-5, with D perhaps TRBD2 (7 bases). The length of the CDR3 is 17 residues. Trimming left V 2 bases short and J 2 bases short, with 19 bases between. From germline, CDR1 is SGHKS and CDR2 YYEKEE (reference sequence).

The rearrangement uses TRBV5-4 and TRBJ2-7; D gene uncertain. The CDR3 spans 12 residues. V was trimmed by 4 bases and J by 0 bases, leaving 5 bases between them. Germline V lookup: CDR1 SGHNT, CDR2 YYREEE (reference sequence). In DNA, the CDR3 is TGTGCCAGCAGCCCGGACTCCTACGAGCAGTACTTC. This codes for CASSPDSYEQYF. Variable domain in full (rest from reference TRBV5-4 and TRBJ2-7): ETGVTQSPTHLIKTRGQQVTLRCSSQSGHNTVSWYQQALGQGPQFIFQYYREEENGRGNFPPRFSGLQFPNYSSELNVNALELDDSALYLCASSPDSYEQYFGPGTRLTVT.

The chain carries TRBV5-8 and TRBJ2-1; D remains unclear. This CDR3 is 10 amino acids long. Germline CDR1 is SGHTS and CDR2 is YDEGEE. Deletions cut 10 bases from V and 9 bases from J, with 11 bases between. The CDR3 here is CARTIGEQFF. The CDR3, as DNA: TGTGCCCGAACCATCGGTGAGCAGTTCTTC.

CDR3 sequence (DNA): TGTGCCAGCAACCGACAGGGGCACTTGGCCGATACGCAGTATTTT. Translating it yields CASNRQGHLADTQYF. The V gene is TRBV28, the J gene TRBJ2-3, with 8 bases lining up with TRBD1. The ends lost 7 bases at V and 6 bases at J; junction bases unmatched: 12. The germline V gene encodes CDR1 MDHEN and CDR2 SYDVKM. The CDR3 is made up of 15 amino acids.

The chain is built from TRBV4-2 and TRBJ2-3; D perhaps matches TRBD1 (6 bases). The ends were cut back, 0 bases at V and 0 bases at J, with 22 bases in the middle. The V gene's germline CDR1 is LGHNA and CDR2 YNFKEQ. CDR3 size: 20 residues. The CDR3 sequence is CASSQEWFLTGTSSTDTQYF. The CDR3 DNA reads TGTGCCAGCAGCCAAGAATGGTTCCTGACAGGCACCTCTAGCACAGATACGCAGTATTTT.

This rearrangement joins TRBV7-2 to TRBJ1-1; D unresolved. This CDR3 is 13 amino acids long. Germline V gives CDR1 SGHTA, CDR2 FQGNSA. The ends were cut back, 5 bases at V and 0 bases at J, with 7 bases in the middle. This CDR3 is CASSSTVNTEAFF. CDR3 nucleotide sequence: TGTGCCAGCAGCAGCACGGTGAACACTGAAGCTTTCTTT.

This chain connects TRBV28 to TRBJ2-7; 9 bases are shared with TRBD2. The CDR3 is 14 residues long. J lost 5 bases, V lost 6 bases, and 8 bases had no gene match. In germline, CDR1 is MDHEN, CDR2 SYDVKM. The CDR3 DNA follows: TGTGCCAGCAGCCTTAGCGGGAGTAACGACGAGCAGTACTTC. Translated, it gives CASSLSGSNDEQYF. Full variable domain (remainder filled in from reference TRBV28 and TRBJ2-7): DVKVTQSSRYLVKRTGEKVFLECVQDMDHENMFWYRQDPGLGLRLIYFSYDVKMKEKGDIPEGYSVSREKKERFSLILESASTNQTSMYLCASSLSGSNDEQYFGPGTRLTVT.

This clone was detected a few times. The gene calls are TRBV10-2 and TRBJ2-2; D is possibly TRBD2 (5 bases). Germline V gene sequence: CDR1 WSHSY, CDR2 SAAADI. V was shortened by 4 bases and J by 7 bases, with 19 bases between the two germline ends. This CDR3 has 16 residues. Here the CDR3 reads CASSVEVPSPSGELFF. The CDR3 nucleotides read TGCGCCAGCAGTGTGGAGGTCCCTAGTCCCAGCGGGGAGCTGTTTTTT.

J is TRBJ2-5 and V is TRBV14, with D perhaps assigned TRBD1 or TRBD2 (5 bases each). Trimming cost V 0 bases and J 11 bases, with 13 bases left between them. This CDR3 spans 13 amino acids. Germline CDR1 reads SGHDN; CDR2 reads FVKESK. CDR3 bases: TGTGCCAGCAGCCAAGAATCAGGGTGGGAGCAGTACTTC. Its translation: CASSQESGWEQYF. The full variable domain, completed using reference TRBV14 and TRBJ2-5, is EAGVTQFPSHSVIEKGQTVTLRCDPISGHDNLYWYRRVMGKEIKFLLHFVKESKQDESGMPNNRFLAERTGGTYSTLKVQPAELEDSGVYFCASSQESGWEQYFGPGTRLLVL.

The rearrangement joins TRBV4-3 to TRBJ2-7; D is possibly TRBD2 (5 bases). CDR3 length: 13 amino acids. Trimming took 1 base from V and 7 from J, leaving 11 bases between them. Germline CDR1 LGHNA, CDR2 YSLEER. In DNA form, the CDR3 reads TGCGCCAGCAGCCAAGTCGTGCCGGGGGAGCAGTACTTC. This translates into CASSQVVPGEQYF.

The genes are TRBV27 and TRBJ2-5, with D perhaps TRBD1 (6 bases). V was cut by 5 bases and J by 2 bases, with 18 bases left in between. CDR1 and CDR2 from the germline V gene are MNHEY and SMNVEV (reference sequence). The CDR3 extends over 16 amino acids. The CDR3 DNA sequence: TGTGCCAGCAGTCCACTGGTCGACAGGAAACAAGAGACCCAGTACTTC. Translation: CASSPLVDRKQETQYF.

This chain connects TRBV9 to TRBJ2-6; the match to TRBD2 covers 11 bases. The CDR3 length is 16 residues. V trimming: 5 bases; J trimming: 0 bases; junction bases outside the gene matches: 1. In germline, CDR1 is SGDLS, CDR2 YYNGEE. The DNA of the CDR3 is TGTGCCAGCAGGGGACTAGCGGCCTCTGGGGCCAACGTCCTGACTTTC. This codes for CASRGLAASGANVLTF.

V usage is TRBV28 and J usage is TRBJ2-7; 13 bases align to TRBD2. Trimming removed 5 bases from V and 3 bases from J; junction bases left unmatched: 10. In germline, CDR1 is MDHEN, CDR2 SYDVKM. The CDR3 contains 17 residues. The CDR3 reads CASSPRTSGSLFYEQYF. The CDR3, as DNA: TGTGCCAGCAGTCCGCGGACTAGCGGGAGTCTGTTCTACGAGCAGTACTTC.

The chain recombines TRBV28 with TRBJ2-1; 8 positions agree with TRBD1. V was pared by 5 bases and J by 3 bases, with 6 bases of the junction left unmatched. This CDR3 region has 15 residues. CDR1 is MDHEN, CDR2 SYDVKM, per germline. CDR3 region: CASSLSTGDYNEQFF. Written as DNA, the CDR3 is TGTGCCAGCAGTCTGTCGACAGGGGACTACAATGAGCAGTTCTTC.

The chain employs TRBV4-3 and TRBJ2-4; D is possibly TRBD2 (6 bases). Germline loops: CDR1 LGHNA, CDR2 YSLEER. The CDR3 contains 15 residues. V lost 2 bases and J 1 base, leaving 9 bases between the germline ends. This CDR3 reads CASSQTGDAKNIQYF. CDR3 DNA: TGCGCCAGCAGCCAAACGGGGGATGCCAAAAACATTCAGTACTTC.

The chain employs TRBV4-3 and TRBJ2-2; TRBD1 is a possible D gene (5 bases). The CDR3 is 14 residues long. Germline V lookup: CDR1 LGHNA, CDR2 YSLEER. Trimming shortened V by 4 bases and J by 4 bases, and 10 bases separated the two germline ends. CDR3: CASSLGQVTGELFF. Here the CDR3 DNA reads TGCGCCAGCAGCCTCGGACAAGTCACCGGGGAGCTGTTTTTT.

On this clone itself: The sample has other DNA sequences that encode this CDR3 too. The chain employs TRBV9 and TRBJ2-1; 10 positions agree with TRBD2. This CDR3 has 17 amino acids. Germline loops: CDR1 SGDLS, CDR2 YYNGEE. With V trimmed by 3 bases and J by 9 bases, 15 bases remained unmatched. The CDR3 spells CASSAFPGALAGAEQFF. The CDR3 coding sequence is TGTGCCAGCAGCGCTTTCCCCGGGGCGCTAGCGGGAGCTGAGCAGTTCTTC.

The chain combines TRBV27 with TRBJ2-3, with 9 bases that match TRBD2. Germline-derived CDR1 and CDR2 are MNHEY and SMNVEV (reference sequence). With V trimmed by 6 bases and J by 2 bases, 6 bases remained unmatched. The CDR3 is 15 amino acids. The CDR3 here is CASRTGTSYTDTQYF. DNA for the CDR3: TGTGCCAGCAGGACCGGGACTAGCTACACAGATACGCAGTATTTT.

This clone appeared once. The V call is TRBV28, the J call TRBJ1-4, with 9 bases that match TRBD1. With V trimmed by 4 bases and J by 8 bases, 14 bases remained unmatched. The CDR3 length is 17 residues. Germline CDR1 reads MDHEN; CDR2 reads SYDVKM. In nucleotides, the CDR3 is TGTGCCAGCAGTTCCCAGATATTGACAGGGGGGCGGGAAAAACTGTTTTTT. As protein: CASSSQILTGGREKLFF.